These T cell receptor beta chains were read from a single sample in a study of shared clonotypes between healthy human individuals. Repertoires were generated with immunoSEQ multiplex PCR, while TCRdb's copy carries only in-frame clones and drops some. The sample shows under 200,000 clones, 90% to 95% of them seen only once. What was sequenced was naive CD4+ T cells sorted from blood. The receptors here all came from a woman aged 30 to 39 in good health. CDR3s include the opening cysteine and the closing phenylalanine or tryptophan. The D gene is left open where the match is weak. Clone size is stated in some rows and not others, as once, few, many or a class when expanded.

TRBV28,TRBJ1-1,-,-,CASFPAGGTEAFF,TGTGCCAGCTTCCCCGCCGGAGGCACTGAAGCTTTCTTT
TRBV18,TRBJ2-7,TRBD2,-,CASSPGLAGGPDEQYF,TGTGCCAGCTCTCCGGGACTAGCGGGAGGGCCCGACGAGCAGTACTTC
TRBV4-1,TRBJ2-6,-,-,CASSQVPGKSGANVLTF,TGCGCCAGCAGCCAAGTTCCTGGGAAGTCTGGGGCCAACGTCCTGACTTTC
TRBV27,TRBJ2-1,-,-,CASSLGTSYNEQFF,TGTGCCAGCAGTTTAGGTACAAGCTACAATGAGCAGTTCTTC
TRBV6-6,TRBJ1-1,-,-,CASSLKNTEAFF,TGTGCCAGCAGTCTAAAGAACACTGAAGCTTTCTTT
TRBV15,TRBJ2-1,TRBD1,-,CATSTRDRGLYEQFF,TGTGCCACCAGCACCCGGGACAGGGGGCTTTATGAGCAGTTCTTC
TRBV19,TRBJ1-5,-,-,CASSQPGNQPQHF,TGTGCCAGTAGTCAGCCTGGGAATCAGCCCCAGCATTTT
TRBV7-9,TRBJ1-4,TRBD1,once,CASSLLTGGNEKLFF,TGTGCCAGCAGCCTCCTGACAGGGGGTAATGAAAAACTGTTTTTT
TRBV27,TRBJ2-7,TRBD2,-,CASSPRAGGPNEQYF,TGTGCCAGCAGTCCCCGAGCGGGAGGGCCAAACGAGCAGTACTTC
TRBV9,TRBJ2-7,-,-,CASSVAQESYEQYF,TGTGCCAGCAGCGTAGCACAGGAAAGCTACGAGCAGTACTTC
TRBV7-2,TRBJ1-5,-,-,CASSLGENQPQHF,TGTGCCAGCAGCTTAGGGGAAAATCAGCCCCAGCATTTT
TRBV6-1,TRBJ1-5,-,-,CASSDRVANQPQHF,TGTGCCAGCAGTGACAGGGTGGCCAATCAGCCCCAGCATTTT
TRBV4-1,TRBJ1-1,-,-,CASSQAGAKRNEAFF,TGCGCCAGCAGCCAGGCAGGGGCCAAAAGAAATGAAGCTTTCTTT
TRBV6-5,TRBJ2-7,-,-,CASSRLAHEQYF,TGTGCCAGCAGCCGCTTGGCCCACGAGCAGTACTTC
TRBV6-1,TRBJ1-3,-,-,CASSGAGETGNTIYF,TGTGCCAGCAGCGGGGCGGGGGAGACAGGAAACACCATATATTTT
TRBV9,TRBJ2-7,-,-,CASSVEEGPLREQYF,TGTGCCAGCAGCGTAGAAGAAGGGCCTCTAAGGGAGCAGTACTTC
TRBV12-5,TRBJ2-1,-,-,CASGRNYNEQFF,TGTGCTAGTGGCCGGAACTACAATGAGCAGTTCTTC
TRBV11-2,TRBJ2-7,TRBD2,-,CASSLREGWYEQYF,TGTGCCAGCAGCTTAAGGGAGGGGTGGTACGAGCAGTACTTC
TRBV28,TRBJ2-1,TRBD1,-,CASSSTRGWYEQFF,TGTGCCAGCAGTTCCACCAGGGGGTGGTATGAGCAGTTCTTC
TRBV11-2,TRBJ2-1,-,-,CASSPLRDPIYNEQFF,TGTGCCAGCAGCCCTCTCCGGGACCCGATCTACAATGAGCAGTTCTTC
TRBV5-4,TRBJ2-7,-,-,CASSESYEQYF,TGTGCCAGCAGCGAATCCTACGAGCAGTACTTC
TRBV7-3,TRBJ2-2,TRBD2,-,CASSPGGLANTGELFF,TGTGCCAGCAGCCCGGGGGGACTAGCGAACACCGGGGAGCTGTTTTTT
TRBV28,TRBJ2-7,-,-,CASNVWGYEQYF,TGTGCCAGCAACGTCTGGGGCTACGAGCAGTACTTC
TRBV29-1,TRBJ2-1,TRBD2,-,CSVGGSGSSYNEQFF,TGCAGCGTTGGCGGGAGCGGGTCCTCCTACAATGAGCAGTTCTTC
TRBV5-1,TRBJ2-5,TRBD2,-,CASTSGETQYF,TGCGCCAGCACTAGCGGAGAGACCCAGTACTTC
TRBV19,TRBJ2-3,-,-,CASRGTLTDTQYF,TGTGCCAGTAGGGGAACCCTGACAGATACGCAGTATTTT
TRBV7-2,TRBJ2-7,-,-,CASSSDGLPADEQYF,TGTGCCAGCAGCTCTGATGGGCTTCCCGCCGACGAGCAGTACTTC
TRBV9,TRBJ1-5,TRBD1,-,CASSVVGDRVQPQHF,TGTGCCAGCAGCGTAGTTGGGGACAGGGTTCAGCCCCAGCATTTT
TRBV10-3,TRBJ1-1,-,-,CAISAAGKWGEAFF,TGTGCCATCAGTGCTGCGGGTAAATGGGGTGAAGCTTTCTTT
TRBV18,TRBJ2-7,TRBD2,-,CASSHPTSGTYEQYF,TGTGCCAGCTCCCACCCGACTAGCGGGACCTACGAGCAGTACTTC
TRBV5-1,TRBJ2-7,TRBD2,-,CASSAPSGSFEQYF,TGCGCCAGCAGCGCTCCTAGCGGGAGTTTCGAGCAGTACTTC